These 14 T cell receptor beta chains share one sample of origin, sequenced in a study of T cells in Graves' hyperthyroidism and ophthalmopathy (dated 2019 in TCRdb). Preparation of the library involved multiplex PCR. The instrument was an Illumina HiSeq 2000. Amplification of TCR beta CDR3 regions was carried out from RNA transcripts. The TCR CDR3 was subjected to a first round of RT-PCR using the HTBI primer set and the Qiagen OneStep RT-PCR kit. The raw public data were reprocessed by TCRdb itself: fastp quality trimming at Q25, MiXCR clonotype calling, in-frame beta chains only. Every distinct CDR3 protein forms one entry, paired with its most common genes and DNA. The sample contains about 360,000 distinct CDR3 sequences, around 14% of them found a single time. The top ten clonotypes cover about 9.1% of the sample. The source material was blood. These receptors were taken from a woman in her late teens or twenties with Graves' hyperthyroidism.

This chain connects TRBV10-3 to TRBJ2-2; 10 nucleotides agree with TRBD1. Unmatched junction bases numbered 7, after V lost 5 bases and J lost 4 bases. CDR1 is ENHRY, CDR2 SYGVKD, per germline. The CDR3 length is 16 residues. The CDR3 bases are TGTGCCATCAGTTCCGGGACAGGGGATCCCACCGGGGAGCTGTTTTTT. Protein product: CAISSGTGDPTGELFF.

Ten or more counts support this clonotype. This chain links TRBV12-3 or TRBV12-4 with TRBJ1-4, with 8 bases lining up with TRBD1. Trimming took 6 bases from V and 6 from J; bases not matched to a gene: 3. The CDR3 is made up of 13 amino acids. Written as DNA, the CDR3 is TGTGCCAGCAGACCGACAGGGGATGAAAAACTGTTTTTT. Translation: CASRPTGDEKLFF.

There are a few counts of this clonotype. The rearrangement uses TRBV4-1 and TRBJ2-6; 12 bases are shared with TRBD1. CDR1 and CDR2 (germline): MGHRA, YSYEKL. The CDR3 runs to 20 residues. V was clipped by 4 bases and J by 4 bases; unmatched bases: 14. Here the CDR3 reads CASSPFVGQGAVKGANVLTF. CDR3 bases: TGCGCCAGCAGCCCCTTTGTGGGACAGGGGGCGGTGAAAGGGGCCAACGTCCTGACTTTC.

This clonotype was picked up many times. The gene calls are TRBV12-3 or TRBV12-4 and TRBJ1-4; D perhaps matches TRBD1 (5 bases). Trimming removed 3 bases from V and 3 bases from J, with 8 bases in between. The CDR3 consists of 14 residues. The CDR3 loop reads CASSFGGSNEKLFF. In nucleotides, the CDR3 is TGTGCCAGCAGTTTTGGGGGGTCTAATGAAAAACTGTTTTTT.

This clonotype was detected many times. The CDR3 bases are TGTGCCAGCAGAGATCTCTGGCAGGATACGCAGTATTTT. It yields the protein CASRDLWQDTQYF. V usage is TRBV28 and J usage is TRBJ2-3; D not certain. The V end was cut by 6 bases, the J end by 6 bases, with 13 bases between. Germline CDR1 reads MDHEN; CDR2 reads SYDVKM. This CDR3 spans 13 amino acids.

This clonotype has at least ten counts. V is TRBV6-2 or TRBV6-3 and J is TRBJ1-5; D ambiguous. This CDR3 contains 16 residues. Trimming stripped 1 base from V and 4 bases from J, with 14 bases between. Germline V CDR1 and CDR2: MNHEY, SVGEGT. The CDR3 coding sequence is TGTGCCAGCAGTTACTTTCCCGAACCGGAGAATCAGCCCCAGCATTTT. This encodes CASSYFPEPENQPQHF.

This clonotype was detected many times. The chain employs TRBV20-1 and TRBJ1-4; the D gene is possibly TRBD1 (5 bases). Germline V gene sequence: CDR1 DFQATT, CDR2 SNEGSKA (reference sequence). Trimming cost V 3 bases and J 3 bases, with 20 bases left between them. This CDR3 is built from 17 residues. For the CDR3, the DNA is TGCAGTGCTAGGCCGCGACAGCTCCTCGGTCCTAATGAAAAACTGTTTTTT. As protein: CSARPRQLLGPNEKLFF.

This clonotype occurred a few times. CDR3 DNA: TGTGCCAGCAGCTTAAGCCGTAGGGGGCATTCCACAGATACGCAGTATTTT. This encodes CASSLSRRGHSTDTQYF. The chain recombines TRBV7-6 with TRBJ2-3; TRBD1 matches 7 bases. This CDR3 is built from 17 residues. With 2 bases clipped from V and 2 bases from J, the junction kept 10 bases outside the gene matches. Germline CDR1 SGHVS, CDR2 FNYEAQ.

The V call is TRBV19, the J call TRBJ1-2; D unresolved. The CDR3 runs to 15 residues. The ends were cut back, 5 bases at V and 2 bases at J, with 15 bases in the middle. Germline assignment: CDR1 LNHDA and CDR2 SQIVND (reference sequence). The DNA for the CDR3 is TGTGCCAGTAGTCCAACAGAAAGACGAAACTATGGCTACACCTTC. Translated: CASSPTERRNYGYTF.

J is TRBJ2-3 and V is TRBV6-1; maybe TRBD1 (6 bases). V was pared by 6 bases and J by 6 bases, with 13 bases between. Germline lookup yields CDR1 MNHNS and CDR2 SASEGT. The CDR3 totals 13 residues. The CDR3 DNA reads as TGTGCCAGCAGCACTCACAGGGATGATACGCAGTATTTT. It translates to CASSTHRDDTQYF.

This clonotype occurred many times. V and J are TRBV7-6 and TRBJ2-1; the match to TRBD2 covers 11 bases. The CDR3 runs 15 residues. V shed 1 base and J 10 bases; nucleotides not matched to a gene: 6. Looked up from germline, CDR1 is SGHVS and CDR2 is FNYEAQ. This CDR3 is CASSLVSGGAGEQFF. The CDR3 DNA is TGTGCCAGCAGCTTAGTTAGCGGGGGGGCCGGGGAGCAGTTCTTC.

With respect to this clonotype: A much larger clone differs from this one at a single base, so this may be a read error. The rearrangement uses TRBV10-2 and TRBJ2-2, with D unresolved. The ends were cut back, 2 bases at V and 4 bases at J, with 11 bases in the middle. Looked up from germline, CDR1 is WSHSY and CDR2 is SAAADI. This CDR3 is built from 15 residues. CDR3 residues: CASSEMRLSTGELFF. CDR3 DNA: TGCGCCAGCAGTGAGATGCGGTTGAGCACCGGGGAGCTGTTTTTT.

Turning to this clonotype: A much larger clone is a single base away; this may be a read error. This chain uses TRBV6-1 with TRBJ1-5; weak D call: TRBD1 (5 bases). The CDR3 is made up of 15 amino acids. Germline V gene lookup returns CDR1 MNHNS and CDR2 SASEGT. The V end was cut by 7 bases, the J end by 4 bases, with 17 bases between. The CDR3, as DNA: TGTGCCAGCATCCCCCGTGGGGGACTAAATCAGCCCCAGCATTTT. Protein: CASIPRGGLNQPQHF.

This CDR3 reads CASSLASQSYEQYF. CDR3 sequence (DNA): TGTGCCAGCAGCTTAGCGAGTCAGTCCTACGAGCAGTACTTC. The chain couples TRBV11-1 to TRBJ2-7; D is undetermined. Trimming shortened V by 0 bases and J by 1 base, and 7 bases separated the two germline ends. This CDR3 spans 14 amino acids. The germline V gene encodes CDR1 SGHAT and CDR2 FQDESV (reference sequence).